The entry that follows covers one T cell receptor (beta chain) sequence. This clone was seen only once. What this receptor recognizes is not known. Per-nucleotide qualities are absent, and no much larger clonotype sits a single base away. The immunoSEQ Assay, a bias-controlled multiplex PCR, was used to amplify TCRbeta CDR3 regions from genomic DNA. Turning to the authors' computational methods: The number of nucleated cells in each sample was estimated by amplification of reference gene primers within the assay. To quantify the absolute abundance of each unique TCRbeta CDR3 rearrangement, sequence reads were collapsed and filtered. Productive Simpson clonality was computed per sample as the square root of Simpson's diversity index over productive rearrangements. Imported from immuneACCESS, the table was reduced by TCRdb to in-frame sequences with V and J called. These copies leave out some clones; in studies compared against another copy, an unresolved V gene accounts for under half, and the cause of the remainder is not known. The D gene and trimming were derived from the DNA, and the V and J assignments and clone size from that table. Present in this sample are 40,000 to 50,000 clones, 86% of which were seen just once. The ten most abundant clones make up 2.1% of the sample.

Inclusive of the bounding cysteine and phenylalanine, the CDR3 is 13 residues long. Just CDR3 DNA is preserved here, 39 bases in frame from base 1. Germline trimming amounts to 5 bases on V and 5 bases on J, with 4 as the count of junction bases outside the gene matches. This entry belongs to a study of blood T cell repertoires in COVID-19 (dated by TCRdb to about 2020). Broadly, across the study: The collaborator samples originated in the United States, Italy and Spain and spanned the acute and convalescent phases of COVID-19. The material from the prospective study consisted of cDNA or gDNA derived from T cells, B-cell-depleted T cells, or PBMCs. Deeply sampled blood TCRbeta repertoires from subjects exposed to, actively infected with, or recovered from COVID-19 were included in the dataset. The repertoires were released in a freely available public database meant as a resource for research on the immune response to SARS-CoV-2. Samples came from the ongoing ImmuneRACE study (first 160 participants) plus 1,254 subjects from 6 global collaborators. A de-identified subject ID, COVID-19 status, age in years and sex were almost always included in the sample metadata. HLA class I and class II types, where available, came from metadata supplied by the sample provider rather than from assay-based typing. The paper as a whole reports these results and caveats: Clinical and demographic metadata were provided uncurated, with the amount varying by source and participant.

Collaborating institutions collected whole blood in K2EDTA tubes following their own protocols. For TCRbeta analysis, collaborators shipped samples in one of three forms: frozen whole blood, isolated PBMCs, or DNA extracted from either of those sample types. This chain joins TRBV12-3 or TRBV12-4 to TRBJ1-2; the central 8 bases match TRBD1. Sequenced sample: peripheral blood. This sequence originates from a woman aged 60-70 years with acute or convalescent COVID-19. The CDR3 here reads CASSETGGYGYTF. At the DNA level, the sequence is TGTGCCAGCAGTGAAACAGGGGGGTATGGCTACACCTTC.